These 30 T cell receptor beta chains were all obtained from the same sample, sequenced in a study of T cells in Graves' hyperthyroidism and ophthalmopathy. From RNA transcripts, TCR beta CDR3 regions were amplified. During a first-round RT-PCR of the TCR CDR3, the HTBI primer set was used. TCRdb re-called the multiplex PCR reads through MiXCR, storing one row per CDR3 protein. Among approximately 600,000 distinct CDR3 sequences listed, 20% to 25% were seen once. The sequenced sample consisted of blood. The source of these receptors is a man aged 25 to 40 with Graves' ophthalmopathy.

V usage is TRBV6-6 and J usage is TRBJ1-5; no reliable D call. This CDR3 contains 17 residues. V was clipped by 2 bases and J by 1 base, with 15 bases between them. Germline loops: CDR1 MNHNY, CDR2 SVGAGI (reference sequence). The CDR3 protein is CASSYRTGGQSNQPQHF. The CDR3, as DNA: TGTGCCAGCAGTTACCGAACGGGAGGGCAGAGCAATCAGCCCCAGCATTTT.

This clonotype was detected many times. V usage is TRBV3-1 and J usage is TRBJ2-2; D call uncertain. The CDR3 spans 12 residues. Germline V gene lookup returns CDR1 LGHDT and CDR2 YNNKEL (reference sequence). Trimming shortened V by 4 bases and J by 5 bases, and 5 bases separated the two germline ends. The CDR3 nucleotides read TGTGCCAGCAGCCGAGGAACCGGGGAGCTGTTTTTT. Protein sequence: CASSRGTGELFF.

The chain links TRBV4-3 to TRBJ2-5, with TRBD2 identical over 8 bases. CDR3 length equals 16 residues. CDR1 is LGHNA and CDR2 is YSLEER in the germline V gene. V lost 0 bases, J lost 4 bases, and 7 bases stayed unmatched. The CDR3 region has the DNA TGCGCCAGCAGCCAAGATTGGGCGGGAGGACGAGAGACCCAGTACTTC. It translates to CASSQDWAGGRETQYF.

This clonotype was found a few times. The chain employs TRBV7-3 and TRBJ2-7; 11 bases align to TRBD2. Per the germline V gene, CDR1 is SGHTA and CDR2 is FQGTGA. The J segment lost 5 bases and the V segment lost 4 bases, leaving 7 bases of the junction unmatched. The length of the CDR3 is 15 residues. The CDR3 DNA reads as TGTGCCAGCAGCTCAACTAGCGGGAGTCGGAACGAGCAGTACTTC. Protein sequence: CASSSTSGSRNEQYF.

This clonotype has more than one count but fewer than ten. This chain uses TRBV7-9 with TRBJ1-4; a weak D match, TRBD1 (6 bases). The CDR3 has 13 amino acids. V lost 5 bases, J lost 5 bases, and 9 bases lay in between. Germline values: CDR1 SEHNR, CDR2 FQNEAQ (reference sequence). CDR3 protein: CASSTDRNEKLFF. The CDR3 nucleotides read TGTGCCAGCAGCACCGACAGGAATGAAAAACTGTTTTTT.

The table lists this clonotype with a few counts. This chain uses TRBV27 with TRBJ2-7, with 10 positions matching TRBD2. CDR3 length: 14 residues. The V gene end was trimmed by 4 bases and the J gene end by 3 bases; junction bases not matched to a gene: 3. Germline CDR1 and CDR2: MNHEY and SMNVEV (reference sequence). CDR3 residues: CASSSGLAIYEQYF. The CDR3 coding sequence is TGTGCCAGCAGTTCGGGACTAGCGATCTACGAGCAGTACTTC.

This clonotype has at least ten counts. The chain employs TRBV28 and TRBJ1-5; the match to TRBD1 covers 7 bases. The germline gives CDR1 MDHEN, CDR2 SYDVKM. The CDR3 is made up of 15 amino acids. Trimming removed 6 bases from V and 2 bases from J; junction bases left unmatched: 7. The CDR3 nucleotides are TGTGCCAGCAGCCCAGACAGGGCCGGCAATCAGCCCCAGCATTTT. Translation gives CASSPDRAGNQPQHF.

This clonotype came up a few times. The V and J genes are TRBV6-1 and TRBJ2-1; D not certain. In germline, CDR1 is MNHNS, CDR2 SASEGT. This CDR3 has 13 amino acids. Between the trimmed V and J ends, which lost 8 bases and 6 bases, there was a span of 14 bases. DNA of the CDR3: TGTGCCAGCTCGCAGAACCTTATCAATGAGCAGTTCTTC. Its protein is CASSQNLINEQFF.

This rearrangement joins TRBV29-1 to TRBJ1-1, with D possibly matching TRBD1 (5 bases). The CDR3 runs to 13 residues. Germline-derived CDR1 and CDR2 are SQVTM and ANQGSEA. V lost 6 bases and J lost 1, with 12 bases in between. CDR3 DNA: TGCAGCGTCGCCGGGACGCAGAACACTGAAGCTTTCTTT. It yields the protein CSVAGTQNTEAFF.

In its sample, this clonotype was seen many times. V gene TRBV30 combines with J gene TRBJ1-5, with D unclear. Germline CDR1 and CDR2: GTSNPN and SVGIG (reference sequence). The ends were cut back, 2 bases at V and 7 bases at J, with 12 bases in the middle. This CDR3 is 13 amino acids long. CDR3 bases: TGTGCCTGGAGTCCTCTTGCAACACAGCCCCAGCATTTT. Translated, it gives CAWSPLATQPQHF.

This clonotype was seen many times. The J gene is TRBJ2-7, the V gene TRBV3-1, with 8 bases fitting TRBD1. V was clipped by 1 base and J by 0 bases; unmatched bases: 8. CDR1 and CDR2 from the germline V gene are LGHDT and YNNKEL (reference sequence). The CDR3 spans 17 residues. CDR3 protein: CASSQAGGSTPSYEQYF. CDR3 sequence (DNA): TGTGCCAGCAGCCAAGCAGGGGGCTCGACCCCCTCCTACGAGCAGTACTTC.

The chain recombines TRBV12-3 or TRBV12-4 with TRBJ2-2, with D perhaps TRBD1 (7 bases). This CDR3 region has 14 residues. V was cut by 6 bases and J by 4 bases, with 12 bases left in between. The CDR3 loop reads CASRAGGTTGELFF. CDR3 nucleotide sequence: TGTGCCAGCAGGGCAGGGGGGACCACCGGGGAGCTGTTTTTT.

CDR3 sequence (DNA): TGTGCCAGCAGTACCGGGACAGGGAATTTCGAGCAGTACTTC. This encodes CASSTGTGNFEQYF. The J gene is TRBJ2-7, the V gene TRBV7-9; 9 nucleotides line up with TRBD1. The CDR3 sequence is 14 residues long. Trimming at V came to 6 bases and at J to 6 bases, leaving 9 bases not matched to a gene. From germline, CDR1 is SEHNR and CDR2 FQNEAQ (reference sequence).

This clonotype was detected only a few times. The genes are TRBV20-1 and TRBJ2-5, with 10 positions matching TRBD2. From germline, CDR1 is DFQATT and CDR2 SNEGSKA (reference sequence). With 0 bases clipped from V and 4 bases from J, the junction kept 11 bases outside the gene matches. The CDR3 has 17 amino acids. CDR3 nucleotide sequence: TGCAGTGCTAGAGACCAGGCCCCGGGACTAGCGTCAGAGACCCAGTACTTC. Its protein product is CSARDQAPGLASETQYF.

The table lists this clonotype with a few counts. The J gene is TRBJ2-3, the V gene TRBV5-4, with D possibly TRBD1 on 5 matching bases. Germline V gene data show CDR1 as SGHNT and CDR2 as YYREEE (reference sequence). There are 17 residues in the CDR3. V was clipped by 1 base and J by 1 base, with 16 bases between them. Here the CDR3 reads CASSLLLGQGGTDTQYF. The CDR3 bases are TGTGCCAGCAGCTTGTTGTTGGGGCAAGGGGGCACAGATACGCAGTATTTT.

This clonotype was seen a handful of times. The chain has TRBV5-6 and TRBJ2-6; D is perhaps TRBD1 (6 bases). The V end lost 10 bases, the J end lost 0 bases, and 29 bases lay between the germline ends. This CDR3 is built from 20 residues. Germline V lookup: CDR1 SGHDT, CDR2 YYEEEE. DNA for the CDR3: TGTGCCGCACGTGACCCCCAAGACAGGCCATCGTCCTCTGGGGCCAACGTCCTGACTTTC. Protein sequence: CAARDPQDRPSSSGANVLTF.

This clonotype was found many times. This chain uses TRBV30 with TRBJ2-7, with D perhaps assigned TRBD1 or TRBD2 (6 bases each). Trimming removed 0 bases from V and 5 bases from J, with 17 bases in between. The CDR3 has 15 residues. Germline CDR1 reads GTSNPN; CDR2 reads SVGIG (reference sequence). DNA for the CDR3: TGTGCCTGGAGTGTCGAGGGGGGAAGGCTCCACGAGCAGTACTTC. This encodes CAWSVEGGRLHEQYF.

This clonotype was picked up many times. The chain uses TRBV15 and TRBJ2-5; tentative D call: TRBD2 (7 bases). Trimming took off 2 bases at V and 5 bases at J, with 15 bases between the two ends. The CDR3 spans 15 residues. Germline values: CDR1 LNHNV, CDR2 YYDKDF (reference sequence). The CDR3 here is CATSRPGEGDETQYF. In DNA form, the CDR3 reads TGTGCCACCAGCAGACCAGGGGAGGGGGACGAGACCCAGTACTTC.

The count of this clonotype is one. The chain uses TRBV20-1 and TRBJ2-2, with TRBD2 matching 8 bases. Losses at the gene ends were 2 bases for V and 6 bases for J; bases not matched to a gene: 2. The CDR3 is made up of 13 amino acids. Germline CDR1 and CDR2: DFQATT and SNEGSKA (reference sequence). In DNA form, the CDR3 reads TGCAGTGCTAGACCAGCGGGAGCCGGGGAGCTGTTTTTT. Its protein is CSARPAGAGELFF.

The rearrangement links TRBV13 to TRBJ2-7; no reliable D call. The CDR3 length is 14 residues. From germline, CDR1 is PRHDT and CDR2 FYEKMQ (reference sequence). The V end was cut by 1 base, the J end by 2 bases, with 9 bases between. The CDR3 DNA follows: TGTGCCAGCAGCTTAGAGCTAGATACCTACGAGCAGTACTTC. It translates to CASSLELDTYEQYF.

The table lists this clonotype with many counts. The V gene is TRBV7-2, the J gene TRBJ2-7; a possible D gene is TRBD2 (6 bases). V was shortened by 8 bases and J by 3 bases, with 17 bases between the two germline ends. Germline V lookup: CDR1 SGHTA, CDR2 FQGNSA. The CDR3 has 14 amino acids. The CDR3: CASRRGGNVYEQYF. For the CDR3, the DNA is TGTGCCAGCCGCCGGGGCGGGAATGTCTACGAGCAGTACTTC.

In DNA form, the CDR3 reads TGTGCCAGCAGCCATTCGGGGGCTGGGAGTGAAGCTTTCTTT. Translating gives CASSHSGAGSEAFF. The V gene is TRBV7-9, the J gene TRBJ1-1; a weak D match, TRBD1 (6 bases). V lost 5 bases and J lost 7, with 17 bases in between. CDR3 size: 14 residues. Looked up from germline, CDR1 is SEHNR and CDR2 is FQNEAQ (reference sequence).

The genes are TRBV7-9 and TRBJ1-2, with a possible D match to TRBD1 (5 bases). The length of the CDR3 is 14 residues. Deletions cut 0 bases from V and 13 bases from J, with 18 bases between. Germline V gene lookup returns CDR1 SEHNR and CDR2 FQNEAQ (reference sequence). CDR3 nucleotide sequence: TGTGCCAGCAGCTTAGCCTTCCCCGGCGACGGGACCACCTTC. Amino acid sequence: CASSLAFPGDGTTF.

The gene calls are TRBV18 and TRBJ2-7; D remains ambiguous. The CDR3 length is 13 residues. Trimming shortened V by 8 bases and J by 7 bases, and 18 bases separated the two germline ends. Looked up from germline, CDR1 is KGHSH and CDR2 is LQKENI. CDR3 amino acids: CASVREGHREQYF. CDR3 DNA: TGTGCCAGCGTTCGCGAAGGCCATCGAGAGCAGTACTTC.

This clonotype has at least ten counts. The CDR3 protein is CATSDFRRGLGQEQETQYF. DNA of the CDR3: TGTGCCACCAGTGATTTTCGAAGAGGGTTAGGGCAGGAACAAGAGACCCAGTACTTC. This chain connects TRBV24-1 to TRBJ2-5, with D perhaps matching TRBD2 (5 bases). This CDR3 contains 19 residues. The V end lost 1 base, the J end lost 2 bases, and 22 bases lay between the germline ends. Germline V gene data show CDR1 as KGHDR and CDR2 as SFDVKD.

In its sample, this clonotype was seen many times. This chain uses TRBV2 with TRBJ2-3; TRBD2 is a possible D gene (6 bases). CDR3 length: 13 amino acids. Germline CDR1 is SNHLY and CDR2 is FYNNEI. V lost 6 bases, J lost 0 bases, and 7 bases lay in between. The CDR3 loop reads CASRGGSTDTQYF. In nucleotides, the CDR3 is TGTGCCAGCAGGGGGGGTAGCACAGATACGCAGTATTTT. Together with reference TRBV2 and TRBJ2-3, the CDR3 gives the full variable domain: EPEVTQTPSHQVTQMGQEVILRCVPISNHLYFYWYRQILGQKVEFLVSFYNNEISEKSEIFDDQFSVERPDGSNFTLKIRSTKLEDSAMYFCASRGGSTDTQYFGPGTRLTVL.

The CDR3 bases are TGTGCCAGCAGCCTCTCGGCGGGAGGAAGGTTCTTC. Translation: CASSLSAGGRFF. This chain links TRBV4-2 with TRBJ2-1; 8 bases align to TRBD2. Germline lookup yields CDR1 LGHNA and CDR2 YNFKEQ. This CDR3 has 12 amino acids. Germline trimming cut 4 bases from V and 15 bases from J; bases unmatched to any gene: 8.

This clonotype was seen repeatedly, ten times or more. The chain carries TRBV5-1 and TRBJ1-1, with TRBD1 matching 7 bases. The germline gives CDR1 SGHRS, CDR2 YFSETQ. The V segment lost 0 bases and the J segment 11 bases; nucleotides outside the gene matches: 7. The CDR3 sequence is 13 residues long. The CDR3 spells CASSLEGTAWAFF. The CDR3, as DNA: TGCGCCAGCAGCTTGGAGGGGACAGCCTGGGCTTTCTTT.

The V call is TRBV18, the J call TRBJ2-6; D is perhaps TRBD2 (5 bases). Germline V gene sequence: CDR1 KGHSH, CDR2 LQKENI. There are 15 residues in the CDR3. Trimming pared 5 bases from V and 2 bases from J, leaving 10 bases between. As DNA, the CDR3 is TGTGCCAGCTCAGCAAGCGGTCCTGGGGCCAACGTCCTGACTTTC. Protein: CASSASGPGANVLTF.

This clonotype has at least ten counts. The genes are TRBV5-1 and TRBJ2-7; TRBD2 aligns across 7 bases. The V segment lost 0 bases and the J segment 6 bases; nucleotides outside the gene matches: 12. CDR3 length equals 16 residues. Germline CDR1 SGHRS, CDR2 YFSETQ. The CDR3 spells CASSLGQGLVGAEQYF. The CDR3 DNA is TGCGCCAGCAGCTTGGGCCAAGGACTAGTAGGTGCCGAGCAGTACTTC.